This entry lists 2 T cell receptor beta chains sequenced from one sample in a study of OX40 agonist ivuxolimab in advanced cancers. Library construction relied on the immunoSEQ multiplex PCR assay. In its TCRdb copy, this immuneACCESS table keeps in-frame sequences only and misses some clones. Where compared with another copy, unresolved V genes explain less than half of these, and the others have no known cause. The sample contains roughly 92,000 clones, around 88% of them found a single time. The ten biggest clones cover about 1.3% of the sample. This specimen consisted of CD4+ or CD8+ T cells sorted from blood, obtained in a trial of the OX40 agonist ivuxolimab. Receptors originate from an adult with an advanced solid tumor such as melanoma, head and neck, liver or kidney cancer.

The chain links TRBV6-6 to TRBJ2-7; 9 nucleotides match TRBD1. This CDR3 contains 14 residues. The germline CDR1 and CDR2 sequences are MNHNY and SVGAGI (reference sequence). V shed 7 bases and J 1 base; nucleotides not matched to a gene: 5. The CDR3 is CASMGQGSSYEQYF. The CDR3 DNA reads as TGTGCCAGCATGGGACAGGGTAGTTCCTACGAGCAGTACTTC.

V gene TRBV5-6 combines with J gene TRBJ2-7; 12 bases map to TRBD2. CDR1 is SGHDT and CDR2 is YYEEEE in the germline V gene. The CDR3 sequence is 16 residues long. The V gene end was trimmed by 0 bases and the J gene end by 8 bases; junction bases not matched to a gene: 9. The CDR3 region has the DNA TGTGCCAGCAGCTTGGCCCTAGCGGGGGGGCCCGGGAAGCAGTACTTC. Encoded protein: CASSLALAGGPGKQYF.